The sequence of this T cell receptor beta chain was determined in a study of T-cell reconstitution after alpha-beta-depleted transplantation in children. This clonotype was observed at least ten times. Unique molecular identifiers were used to barcode this TCRbeta library. TCRdb processed the PCR reads anew with MiXCR; each CDR3 protein has one entry. The sample lists hundreds of thousands of distinct CDR3 sequences; over 9.5% were seen once. Germline V gives CDR1 SQVTM, CDR2 ANQGSEA. The ends were cut back, 4 bases at V and 8 bases at J, with 14 bases in the middle. This CDR3 has 13 amino acids. The source material was PBMCs from the stem cell graft donor, sampled from the stem cell graft. This chain connects TRBV29-1 to TRBJ1-4; tentative D call: TRBD1 (6 bases). This clonotype was sampled from a human donor who donated a stem cell graft to a child with acute myeloid leukemia. In nucleotides, the CDR3 is TGCAGCGTTGGAGGAGGGGGAGGAGAAAAACTGTTTTTT. Its translation: CSVGGGGGEKLFF.